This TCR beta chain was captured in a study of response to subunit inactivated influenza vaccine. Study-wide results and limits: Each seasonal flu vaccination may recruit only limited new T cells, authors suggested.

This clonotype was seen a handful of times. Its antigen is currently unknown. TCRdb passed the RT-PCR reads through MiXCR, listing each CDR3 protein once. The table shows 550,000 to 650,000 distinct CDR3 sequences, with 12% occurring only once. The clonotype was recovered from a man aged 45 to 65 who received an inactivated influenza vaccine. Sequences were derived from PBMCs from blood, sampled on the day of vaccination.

The CDR3 DNA reads as TGTGCCAGCAGTGAGGGGACAGCCTACGAGCAGTACTTC. It encodes CASSEGTAYEQYF. The J gene is TRBJ2-7, the V gene TRBV28, with 7 bases aligning to TRBD1. Trimming cost V 5 bases and J 2 bases; bases outside gene matches: 3. The CDR3 is 13 residues long. Looked up from germline, CDR1 is MDHEN and CDR2 is SYDVKM. The entire variable domain, with the rest obtained from reference TRBV28 and TRBJ2-7, is as follows: DVKVTQSSRYLVKRTGEKVFLECVQDMDHENMFWYRQDPGLGLRLIYFSYDVKMKEKGDIPEGYSVSREKKERFSLILESASTNQTSMYLCASSEGTAYEQYFGPGTRLTVT.